This TCR beta chain was captured in a study of blood T cell repertoires in COVID-19 (dated by TCRdb to between 2020 and 2021). In the study overall: Samples from collaborators originated in the United States, Italy and Spain and spanned both the acute and convalescent phases of COVID-19. The material from the prospective study consisted of cDNA or gDNA derived from T cells, B-cell-depleted T cells, or PBMCs. The dataset comprised deeply sampled blood TCRbeta repertoires from subjects exposed to, actively infected with, or recovered from COVID-19. The repertoires were released in a freely available public database intended as a resource for research on the immune response to SARS-CoV-2. Samples came from the ongoing ImmuneRACE study (first 160 participants) plus 1,254 subjects from 6 global collaborators. The sample metadata nearly always contained a de-identified subject ID, COVID-19 status, age in years and sex. HLA class I and class II types, where available, came from metadata supplied by the sample provider rather than from assay-based typing.

The immunoSEQ Assay, a bias-controlled multiplex PCR, was used to amplify TCRbeta CDR3 regions from genomic DNA. On the authors' methods: Within the assay, amplification of reference gene primers was used to estimate how many nucleated cells each sample contained. To quantify the absolute abundance of each unique TCRbeta CDR3 rearrangement, sequence reads were collapsed and filtered. For each sample, productive Simpson clonality was calculated as the square root of Simpson's diversity index over productive rearrangements. The clones in this table, taken by TCRdb from immuneACCESS, are in-frame only. Not every clone is retained; where verified, under half of the shortfall comes from an unresolved V gene, and the cause of the rest is unknown. Clonal size and the V and J genes are those of that table, whereas D and trimming came from the DNA. For this sample there are fewer than 600,000 clones; roughly 90% appear just once. Less than 2% of the sample is taken by the ten largest.

Overall study outcomes, separate from this receptor: Clinical and demographic metadata were provided uncurated, with the amount varying by source and participant.

Enrolling through a virtual design, the prospective study's participants ranged in age from about 18 to 89 years and lived across more than 20 United States geographic areas. In the prospective study, cohorts were assigned on the basis of participant-reported clinical history obtained from a screening survey and a study questionnaire. For ImmuneRACE Cohort 3, a participant was defined as recovered based on two consecutive negative NP/OP PCR tests, clearance by a healthcare professional, or resolution of symptoms. In the prospective study, mobile phlebotomists collected whole blood, serum and a nasopharyngeal or oropharyngeal swab from each participant. Prospective study participants could optionally give additional blood draws and questionnaires over an approximately two-month period. Prospective study blood samples were shipped either frozen or at room temperature before DNA extraction. CDR1 and CDR2 are read off the germline V gene as SGHDN and FVKESK. There are 16 amino acids in the CDR3, from cysteine to phenylalanine inclusive. Just the 48-base CDR3 DNA is kept, in frame starting at base 1. For this chain, trimming is 4 bases at the V end and 3 bases at the J end, and the number of junction bases without a gene match is 9.

Details on this clone: No antigen is known for it. No base quality information exists; no much larger clone differs at one position.

Sequenced sample: PBMCs or T cells enriched from blood (not recorded which). This sequence was found in a woman aged 40 to 50 who had recovered from COVID-19. The chain uses TRBV14 and TRBJ2-1, and 7 junctional nucleotides match TRBD2. The CDR3 in this case is CASSRSGTSYYNEQFF. The base sequence is TGTGCCAGCAGCCGGAGCGGGACGAGTTACTACAATGAGCAGTTCTTC.